A single sample gave rise to the 29 T cell receptor beta chains below, sequenced in a study of regulatory T cells in long-lasting Graves disease. Time point described: persistent/refractory GD, antithyroid drugs over 5 years with positive TRAb. PBMC-derived RNA was used for the TCR library. CDR3 regions were amplified by Arm-PCR using iRepertoire HTBI primers to build TCR beta libraries. TCRdb redid the calling of the multiplex PCR reads with MiXCR, one entry per CDR3 protein. Of 420,000 or so distinct CDR3 sequences listed, about 20% were seen once; the top ten hold 26%. The material sequenced was peripheral blood mononuclear cells (PBMCs), taken when the disease was refractory, from a patient treated with antithyroid drugs. The source of these receptors is a female donor with Graves disease.

The chain links TRBV6-2 or TRBV6-3 to TRBJ2-7, with D perhaps matching TRBD2 (6 bases). V shed 2 bases and J shed 0 bases, with 11 bases lying between them. The CDR3 spans 15 residues. CDR1 MNHEY and CDR2 SVGEGT come from the germline V gene. CDR3 protein: CASSYDQRVSYEQYF. The CDR3, as DNA: TGTGCCAGCAGTTACGACCAGCGGGTCTCCTACGAGCAGTACTTC.

The genes are TRBV14 and TRBJ1-1; possible D gene TRBD1, 6 bases. The CDR3 runs 17 residues. Trimming removed 4 bases at V and 1 base at J, with 19 bases between. The germline gives CDR1 SGHDN, CDR2 FVKESK. The CDR3: CASSPLVAVRGNTEAFF. The CDR3 DNA sequence: TGTGCCAGCAGCCCGCTGGTAGCGGTCAGGGGGAACACTGAAGCTTTCTTT.

This chain links TRBV9 with TRBJ2-6; D is unclear. CDR3 length: 16 residues. V lost 3 bases to trimming and J lost 1 base, with 11 bases between them. The germline V gene has CDR1 SGDLS and CDR2 YYNGEE. The CDR3 reads CASSARTVSGANVLTF. DNA of the CDR3: TGTGCCAGCAGCGCCAGAACGGTTTCTGGGGCCAACGTCCTGACTTTC.

V usage is TRBV9 and J usage is TRBJ2-7, with D unclear. With 0 bases removed from V and 2 bases from J, the gap between germline ends came to 9 bases. CDR1 SGDLS and CDR2 YYNGEE come from the germline V gene. The CDR3 consists of 14 residues. CDR3: CASSVEARTYEQYF. CDR3 bases: TGTGCCAGCAGCGTAGAGGCCAGAACCTACGAGCAGTACTTC. The full variable domain, rest sourced from reference TRBV9 and TRBJ2-7, is DSGVTQTPKHLITATGQRVTLRCSPRSGDLSVYWYQQSLDQGLQFLIQYYNGEERAKGNILERFSAQQFPDLHSELNLSSLELGDSALYFCASSVEARTYEQYFGPGTRLTVT.

Ten or more counts support this clonotype. V gene TRBV28 combines with J gene TRBJ2-2, with 9 positions matching TRBD2. The CDR3 has 15 residues. CDR1 and CDR2 from the germline V gene are MDHEN and SYDVKM. V was pared by 10 bases and J by 7 bases, with 13 bases of the junction left unmatched. The CDR3: CATFGLARLVGELFF. The CDR3 DNA reads as TGTGCCACTTTCGGACTAGCGAGGTTGGTCGGGGAGCTGTTTTTT.

This clonotype showed up just a few times. The chain carries TRBV14 and TRBJ2-5; the D gene could be TRBD1 or TRBD2 (5 bases each). V was cut by 1 base and J by 0 bases, with 9 bases left in between. CDR1 SGHDN and CDR2 FVKESK come from the germline V gene. This CDR3 spans 15 amino acids. The CDR3 loop reads CASSQGGGYQETQYF. The CDR3 bases are TGTGCCAGCAGCCAAGGGGGCGGGTACCAAGAGACCCAGTACTTC.

This clonotype showed up just a few times. The rearrangement links TRBV11-2 to TRBJ2-2, with D possibly being TRBD1 (5 bases). CDR1 and CDR2 (germline): SGHAT, FQNNGV. The CDR3 covers 15 residues. Deletions cut 3 bases from V and 7 bases from J, with 15 bases between. The CDR3 nucleotides read TGTGCCAGCAGCTTGGGGCCAGTCAACGGCGGGGAGCTGTTTTTT. It translates to CASSLGPVNGGELFF.

This clonotype was seen a handful of times. This chain joins TRBV5-1 and TRBJ2-5; D is perhaps TRBD1 (5 bases). This CDR3 comprises 14 residues. The germline V gene has CDR1 SGHRS and CDR2 YFSETQ. Trimming shortened V by 0 bases and J by 5 bases, and 11 bases separated the two germline ends. CDR3 region: CASSLEQGRETQYF. CDR3 DNA sequence: TGCGCCAGCAGCTTGGAGCAGGGTCGCGAGACCCAGTACTTC.

This clonotype came up a few times. A junction boundary mismatches the germline segment, possibly from a read error. The V call is TRBV2, the J call TRBJ1-1; D is unclear. The V gene's germline CDR1 is SNHLY and CDR2 FYNNEI. The CDR3 spans 13 residues. This CDR3 reads CASSESGDTEASF. DNA of the CDR3: TGTGCCAGCAGCGAATCAGGCGACACTGAAGCTTCCTTT.

Concerning this clonotype: Since a much larger clone is just one base distant, this may be a read error. The J gene is TRBJ1-5, the V gene TRBV6-1, with D perhaps matching TRBD1 (6 bases). In germline, CDR1 is MNHNS, CDR2 SASEGT. V was trimmed by 1 base and J by 0 bases, leaving 10 bases between them. The CDR3 runs 16 residues. DNA for the CDR3: TGTGCCAGCAGTGAAGGACAGGTGACTAGCAATCAGCCCCAGCATTTT. Protein sequence: CASSEGQVTSNQPQHF.

This clonotype has just a few counts. The V and J genes are TRBV18 and TRBJ2-5; D gene ambiguous. Deletions cut 2 bases from V and 1 base from J, with 8 bases between. Germline loops: CDR1 KGHSH, CDR2 LQKENI. This CDR3 region has 14 residues. The CDR3 here is CASSPVATQETQYF. CDR3 sequence (DNA): TGTGCCAGCTCACCAGTGGCAACCCAAGAGACCCAGTACTTC.

In its sample, this clonotype was seen many times. The V call is TRBV11-1, the J call TRBJ2-5; 9 bases fit TRBD2. This CDR3 has 13 amino acids. In germline, CDR1 is SGHAT, CDR2 FQDESV (reference sequence). V shed 3 bases, J shed 8 bases, and the junction held 4 bases outside the gene matches. Written as DNA, the CDR3 is TGTGCCAGCAGCTTCCGGACTAGCGCCACCCAGTACTTC. Translating gives CASSFRTSATQYF. Supplemented by reference TRBV11-1 and TRBJ2-5, the full variable domain reads EAEVAQSPRYKITEKSQAVAFWCDPISGHATLYWYRQILGQGPELLVQFQDESVVDDSQLPKDRFSAERLKGVDSTLKIQPAELGDSAMYLCASSFRTSATQYFGPGTRLLVL.

The chain is built from TRBV11-2 and TRBJ2-7; the D gene could be TRBD1 or TRBD2 (5 bases each). The CDR3 consists of 13 residues. V shed 2 bases and J shed 9 bases, with 14 bases lying between them. Germline V CDR1 and CDR2: SGHAT, FQNNGV. CDR3 bases: TGTGCCAGCAGCTTACTACATAGGGACGGGCAGTACTTC. Amino acids: CASSLLHRDGQYF.

The chain employs TRBV25-1 and TRBJ1-1; perhaps TRBD1 as D (6 bases). Germline V gene lookup returns CDR1 MGHDK and CDR2 SYGVNS. Trimming stripped 2 bases from V and 0 bases from J, with 13 bases between. There are 16 residues in the CDR3. The CDR3 loop reads CASSETVGGLNTEAFF. The DNA for the CDR3 is TGTGCCAGCAGTGAAACAGTGGGGGGGCTGAACACTGAAGCTTTCTTT.

Many counts were recorded for this clonotype. The rearrangement uses TRBV15 and TRBJ2-5; D possibly corresponds to TRBD1 (5 bases). This CDR3 has 14 amino acids. Germline V gene data show CDR1 as LNHNV and CDR2 as YYDKDF (reference sequence). V was shortened by 1 base and J by 2 bases, with 8 bases between the two germline ends. The CDR3 DNA is TGTGCCACCAGCAGAGGTCCAGGGCAAGAGACCCAGTACTTC. It yields the protein CATSRGPGQETQYF.

The chain combines TRBV9 with TRBJ1-4; D uncertain. Germline V gene sequence: CDR1 SGDLS, CDR2 YYNGEE. V lost 0 bases to trimming and J lost 6 bases, with 12 bases between them. The CDR3 covers 15 residues. The CDR3 nucleotides read TGTGCCAGCAGCGTAGGTGGGGAGGTTCATGAAAAACTGTTTTTT. Its protein product is CASSVGGEVHEKLFF.

In this sample, this clonotype turned up a few times. The chain uses TRBV20-1 and TRBJ2-5; no clear D gene. The CDR3 loop spans 16 amino acids. V lost 0 bases, J lost 7 bases, and 21 bases lay in between. The germline V gene encodes CDR1 DFQATT and CDR2 SNEGSKA (reference sequence). The chain's CDR3 is CSARDPNSLASGTQYF. Here the CDR3 DNA reads TGCAGTGCTAGAGATCCCAACTCGCTGGCATCGGGGACCCAGTACTTC.

This clonotype was counted at least ten times. The chain uses TRBV28 and TRBJ1-3; perhaps TRBD1 as D (5 bases). The CDR3 has 14 residues. The V end lost 3 bases, the J end lost 8 bases, and 14 bases lay between the germline ends. The germline CDR1 and CDR2 sequences are MDHEN and SYDVKM. In DNA form, the CDR3 reads TGTGCCAGCAGTTTCTTCGGGGCGGGGGACACCATATATTTT. Protein: CASSFFGAGDTIYF.

This chain joins TRBV6-1 and TRBJ2-2; maybe TRBD1 (5 bases). V dropped 7 bases and J dropped 4 bases, with 19 bases sitting between them. CDR1 is MNHNS, CDR2 SASEGT, per germline. The length of the CDR3 is 16 residues. CDR3 sequence (DNA): TGTGCCAGCAAGTCAGGGTCTGCCCGTTTCACCGGGGAGCTGTTTTTT. It encodes CASKSGSARFTGELFF.

J is TRBJ1-3 and V is TRBV10-3; D is perhaps TRBD1 (5 bases). Germline V CDR1 and CDR2: ENHRY, SYGVKD. The CDR3 runs to 14 residues. The V end lost 6 bases, the J end lost 1 base, and 10 bases lay between the germline ends. The CDR3 sequence is CAISQTESGNTIYF. For the CDR3, the DNA is TGTGCCATCAGCCAGACAGAGTCTGGAAACACCATATATTTT.

This clonotype appeared many times. The chain is built from TRBV2 and TRBJ1-2; TRBD1 might be the D (6 bases). Germline CDR1 reads SNHLY; CDR2 reads FYNNEI. The CDR3 totals 12 residues. The V gene lost 5 bases and the J gene lost 6 bases, with 10 bases spanning the gap. The CDR3, as DNA: TGTGCCAGCAGTAAACGACAGGATGGCTACACCTTC. Its translation: CASSKRQDGYTF.

The V and J genes are TRBV28 and TRBJ1-2; 12 bases map to TRBD1. V was pared by 3 bases and J by 5 bases, with 7 bases of the junction left unmatched. CDR1 MDHEN and CDR2 SYDVKM come from the germline V gene. The CDR3 covers 16 residues. The CDR3 sequence: CASSLGTGGVMYGYTF. In nucleotides, the CDR3 is TGTGCCAGCAGTTTGGGGACAGGGGGCGTGATGTATGGCTACACCTTC.

The chain recombines TRBV2 with TRBJ2-3; 9 bases are shared with TRBD1. CDR1 SNHLY and CDR2 FYNNEI come from the germline V gene. The length of the CDR3 is 16 residues. Trimming cost V 3 bases and J 1 base; bases outside gene matches: 5. This chain's CDR3 is CASSDGTGMGTDTQYF. The CDR3 coding sequence is TGTGCCAGCAGTGACGGGACAGGGATGGGCACAGATACGCAGTATTTT.

The rearrangement links TRBV6-1 to TRBJ2-2; no firm D call. The germline CDR1 and CDR2 sequences are MNHNS and SASEGT. The CDR3 is 13 amino acids. Trimming cost V 3 bases and J 6 bases, with 8 bases left between them. The chain's CDR3 is CASSDYQSGELFF. The CDR3 DNA reads as TGTGCCAGCAGTGACTACCAGTCCGGGGAGCTGTTTTTT.

This clonotype turned up a few times. The V and J genes are TRBV27 and TRBJ2-5; D remains unclear. The CDR3 extends over 13 amino acids. The V end was cut by 7 bases, the J end by 5 bases, with 14 bases between. Germline-derived CDR1 and CDR2 are MNHEY and SMNVEV (reference sequence). The CDR3 sequence is CASKVRVSETQYF. Written as DNA, the CDR3 is TGTGCCAGCAAGGTTCGGGTATCCGAGACCCAGTACTTC.

This clonotype occurred a few times. The rearrangement joins TRBV7-2 to TRBJ2-7, with TRBD2 matching over 13 bases. Germline loops: CDR1 SGHTA, CDR2 FQGNSA. V lost 5 bases, J lost 3 bases, and 7 bases stayed unmatched. The CDR3 runs to 16 residues. The CDR3 nucleotides read TGTGCCAGCAGCCTAACTAGACTAGCGGGAGGCTACGAGCAGTACTTC. Protein product: CASSLTRLAGGYEQYF.

This clonotype was seen at least ten times. The chain couples TRBV20-1 to TRBJ1-4; D ambiguous. The CDR3 consists of 15 residues. CDR1 is DFQATT and CDR2 is SNEGSKA in the germline V gene (reference sequence). The V gene lost 0 bases and the J gene lost 6 bases, with 14 bases spanning the gap. The CDR3 sequence: CSARDLGRGDEKLFF. CDR3 nucleotides: TGCAGTGCTAGAGACTTAGGGCGGGGAGATGAAAAACTGTTTTTT.

This clonotype was picked up a small number of times. This chain connects TRBV20-1 to TRBJ1-1; the match to TRBD1 covers 7 bases. CDR1 is DFQATT and CDR2 is SNEGSKA in the germline V gene (reference sequence). This CDR3 region has 15 residues. The V and J ends lost 3 bases and 1 base, in that order; junction bases with no gene match: 8. CDR3 sequence reads: CSASKGGLGNTEAFF. The CDR3 DNA reads TGCAGTGCTAGCAAAGGGGGCCTTGGGAACACTGAAGCTTTCTTT.

This clonotype occurred many times. The rearrangement uses TRBV9 and TRBJ1-4; D remains unclear. The ends were cut back, 0 bases at V and 0 bases at J, with 9 bases in the middle. The germline V gene has CDR1 SGDLS and CDR2 YYNGEE. The CDR3 runs 16 residues. In DNA form, the CDR3 reads TGTGCCAGCAGCGTAGGAGGTTCAGCAACTAATGAAAAACTGTTTTTT. Translated: CASSVGGSATNEKLFF. Variable domain in full (rest from reference TRBV9 and TRBJ1-4): DSGVTQTPKHLITATGQRVTLRCSPRSGDLSVYWYQQSLDQGLQFLIQYYNGEERAKGNILERFSAQQFPDLHSELNLSSLELGDSALYFCASSVGGSATNEKLFFGSGTQLSVL.